This is a list of T cell receptor beta chains from one sample in a study of CD8 T cells in Susac syndrome. TCRdb ran MiXCR on the immunoSEQ multiplex PCR reads and lists one entry per CDR3 protein. This sample carries 65,000 to 80,000 distinct CDR3 sequences, around nine tenths of them seen once, and the ten largest clones take 0.5% to 0.65%. Sequenced: CD8+ T cells from PBMCs. The receptors originated from a human donor with multiple sclerosis. The CDR3 runs from the conserved cysteine through the conserved F or W. A D gene is named only where the DNA matches it firmly. For some rows the clone size is stated as once, few or many, or as a class when expanded; others skip it.

abundance	d_gene	v_gene	j_gene	CDR3aa	CDR3nt
-	-	TRBV29-1	TRBJ1-2	CSVPILTQRGYTF	TGCAGCGTTCCGATCCTAACCCAAAGGGGCTACACCTTC
-	TRBD1	TRBV11-1	TRBJ2-7	CASSQDPGQGYEQYF	TGTGCCAGCAGCCAAGATCCGGGACAGGGCTACGAGCAGTACTTC
once	-	TRBV7-2	TRBJ2-3	CASSPTGATGTQYF	TGTGCCAGCAGCCCGACGGGGGCAACGGGTACGCAGTATTTT
-	-	TRBV20-1	TRBJ2-5	CSALQGGGPRETQYF	TGCAGTGCCCTTCAAGGAGGAGGGCCCCGAGAGACCCAGTACTTC
-	TRBD1	TRBV30	TRBJ1-6	CAWSVTGETPLHF	TGTGCCTGGAGCGTGACAGGGGAGACTCCCCTCCACTTT
-	TRBD2	TRBV3-1	TRBJ2-3	CASSQEIREGLTDTQYF	TGTGCCAGCAGCCAAGAAATCCGGGAGGGCCTAACAGATACGCAGTATTTT
-	TRBD2	TRBV28	TRBJ2-1	CASSPSSGSFRGNEQFF	TGTGCCAGCAGCCCTTCTAGCGGGAGCTTCCGGGGGAATGAGCAGTTCTTC
-	-	TRBV2	TRBJ2-2	CASRESWTGELFF	TGTGCCAGTAGGGAGTCATGGACCGGGGAGCTGTTTTTT
-	TRBD2	TRBV20-1	TRBJ2-7	CSAPPSGPSYEQYF	TGCAGTGCACCACCTAGCGGTCCTTCCTACGAGCAGTACTTC
-	TRBD1	TRBV29-1	TRBJ1-1	CSVEGRQGVNTEAFF	TGCAGCGTTGAGGGTCGACAGGGGGTGAACACTGAAGCTTTCTTT
-	-	TRBV18	TRBJ2-7	CASSPDTTYEQYF	TGTGCCAGCTCACCAGACACCACCTACGAGCAGTACTTC
once	-	TRBV12-3/TRBV12-4	TRBJ1-2	CASSSLTALKGYTF	TGTGCCAGCAGTTCCCTAACCGCGCTCAAGGGCTACACCTTC
-	-	TRBV18	TRBJ2-5	CASSPSSGRYQETQYF	TGTGCCAGCTCACCATCCAGCGGGCGGTACCAAGAGACCCAGTACTTC
-	-	TRBV12-3/TRBV12-4	TRBJ1-5	CASSFQGFNQPQHF	TGTGCCAGCAGTTTCCAGGGGTTTAATCAGCCCCAGCATTTT
-	TRBD2	TRBV29-1	TRBJ2-2	CSVAGGSGELFF	TGCAGCGTTGCGGGGGGGTCCGGGGAGCTGTTTTTT
-	-	TRBV11-2	TRBJ1-5	CASSSANQPQHF	TGTGCCAGCAGCTCTGCTAATCAGCCCCAGCATTTT
few	-	TRBV19	TRBJ2-7	CASSLNTYEQYF	TGTGCCAGTAGTTTAAACACCTACGAGCAGTACTTC
-	-	TRBV11-2	TRBJ2-3	CASSLGRGTDTQYF	TGTGCCAGCAGCTTAGGGCGGGGCACAGATACGCAGTATTTT
once	TRBD2	TRBV2	TRBJ2-2	CASSGGLAGGYTGELFF	TGTGCCAGCAGTGGCGGACTAGCGGGGGGATATACCGGGGAGCTGTTTTTT
-	-	TRBV3-1	TRBJ2-2	CASSPLVQARELFF	TGTGCCAGCAGCCCCCTGGTTCAGGCGAGGGAGCTGTTTTTT
-	TRBD2	TRBV20-1	TRBJ2-1	CSADTLAGVYNEQFF	TGCAGTGCCGACACCCTAGCGGGAGTCTACAATGAGCAGTTCTTC
-	TRBD2	TRBV28	TRBJ2-3	CASSLLVTGRGSTDTQYF	TGTGCCAGCAGCCTTCTAGTAACCGGGAGGGGTAGCACAGATACGCAGTATTTT
-	-	TRBV7-2	TRBJ1-1	CASKWGDGTEAFF	TGTGCCAGCAAATGGGGGGACGGCACTGAAGCTTTCTTT
-	-	TRBV15	TRBJ1-4	CATSRDLPAGNEKLFF	TGTGCCACCAGCAGAGATTTGCCGGCGGGGAATGAAAAACTGTTTTTT
-	-	TRBV9	TRBJ2-3	CASSGSESTDTQYF	TGTGCCAGCAGCGGGAGTGAAAGCACAGATACGCAGTATTTT
-	-	TRBV13	TRBJ1-1	CASSTQVNTEAFF	TGTGCCAGCAGCACCCAAGTGAACACTGAAGCTTTCTTT
-	-	TRBV5-4	TRBJ1-1	CASSLYGPGMGAFF	TGTGCCAGCAGCTTGTATGGCCCAGGGATGGGAGCTTTCTTT
-	TRBD2	TRBV4-1	TRBJ2-7	CASSQDQASGSYEQYF	TGCGCCAGCAGCCAAGATCAGGCTAGCGGGAGCTACGAGCAGTACTTC
-	-	TRBV20-1	TRBJ2-7	CSARDFAATYEQYF	TGCAGTGCTAGAGATTTCGCCGCCACCTACGAGCAGTACTTC
-	-	TRBV27	TRBJ1-5	CASSWGAGFPQHF	TGTGCCAGCAGTTGGGGGGCAGGGTTCCCCCAGCATTTT
-	-	TRBV11-1	TRBJ2-1	CASSLEGFEQFF	TGTGCCAGCAGCTTAGAAGGGTTTGAGCAGTTCTTC
once	TRBD2	TRBV19	TRBJ2-1	CATEELAGGYNEQFF	TGTGCCACCGAAGAACTAGCGGGAGGTTACAATGAGCAGTTCTTC
-	TRBD2	TRBV4-3	TRBJ2-5	CASSQGSGSGETQYF	TGCGCCAGCAGCCAAGGAAGCGGGAGTGGAGAGACCCAGTACTTC
-	-	TRBV4-2	TRBJ1-2	CASSQDGAGMAYGYTF	TGTGCCAGCAGCCAAGATGGGGCAGGGATGGCCTATGGCTACACCTTC
-	TRBD1	TRBV10-3	TRBJ2-7	CAISEPDRGREQYF	TGTGCCATCAGTGAGCCGGACAGGGGGCGTGAGCAGTACTTC
-	-	TRBV20-1	TRBJ2-7	CSARDEAWRGSSYEQYF	TGCAGTGCTAGAGACGAGGCGTGGCGGGGCAGTTCCTACGAGCAGTACTTC
-	TRBD2	TRBV30	TRBJ2-7	CAWSPAGGIHEQYF	TGTGCCTGGAGTCCGGCGGGGGGGATCCACGAGCAGTACTTC
-	-	TRBV27	TRBJ2-7	CASSFTRVTAYEQYF	TGTGCCAGCAGTTTCACCCGTGTGACAGCCTACGAGCAGTACTTC
-	-	TRBV2	TRBJ1-5	CASSEAPPGHHFNQPQHF	TGTGCCAGCAGTGAAGCGCCTCCGGGACACCACTTCAATCAGCCCCAGCATTTT
-	-	TRBV2	TRBJ2-7	CASGLLSYEQYF	TGTGCCAGCGGGCTACTCTCCTACGAGCAGTACTTC
once	TRBD1	TRBV4-1	TRBJ2-7	CASSHPGTGGREQYF	TGCGCCAGCAGCCACCCCGGGACAGGGGGCAGGGAGCAGTACTTC
-	TRBD1	TRBV5-6	TRBJ2-7	CASSLAGQGPSGEQYF	TGTGCCAGCAGCTTGGCGGGACAGGGACCCTCGGGCGAGCAGTACTTC
few	-	TRBV7-2	TRBJ2-5	CASSLVDQETQYF	TGTGCCAGCAGCCTAGTTGACCAAGAGACCCAGTACTTC
-	-	TRBV19	TRBJ2-1	CASSLGFGSHTYNEQFF	TGTGCCAGTAGTTTGGGCTTTGGCAGCCACACCTACAATGAGCAGTTCTTC
-	TRBD2	TRBV12-3/TRBV12-4	TRBJ2-1	CASSLRRGLAGVSYNEQFF	TGTGCCAGCAGTTTGAGACGGGGACTAGCGGGAGTCTCCTACAATGAGCAGTTCTTC
-	TRBD1	TRBV5-6	TRBJ2-7	CASSFWTGMRNEQYF	TGTGCCAGCAGCTTCTGGACAGGGATGAGAAACGAGCAGTACTTC
-	TRBD1	TRBV5-1	TRBJ1-2	CASSLSGGALGYTF	TGCGCCAGCAGCTTATCAGGGGGCGCTCTCGGCTACACCTTC
-	-	TRBV2	TRBJ2-7	CASSEAARSVLAASYEQYF	TGTGCCAGCAGTGAAGCGGCCCGGAGTGTTCTAGCCGCCTCCTACGAGCAGTACTTC
-	TRBD1	TRBV29-1	TRBJ2-1	CSVEATGAYNEQFF	TGCAGCGTTGAAGCCACAGGGGCCTACAATGAGCAGTTCTTC
-	TRBD2	TRBV13	TRBJ2-1	CASSLPSGNNNEQFF	TGTGCCAGCAGCTTACCTAGCGGGAATAACAATGAGCAGTTCTTC
-	-	TRBV27	TRBJ2-2	CASSLGFVSGELFF	TGTGCCAGCAGTTTAGGTTTCGTTTCGGGGGAGCTGTTTTTT
-	TRBD2	TRBV20-1	TRBJ2-1	CSARLTSQDYNEQFF	TGCAGTGCTAGATTGACTAGCCAAGACTACAATGAGCAGTTCTTC